This T cell receptor beta chain was recovered during a study of blood T cell repertoires in COVID-19. Background on the study: The United States, Italy and Spain were the sources of the acute and convalescent COVID-19 samples.

The CDR3 runs to 15 residues. Germline CDR1 reads MNHEY; CDR2 reads SVGAGI. V dropped 4 bases and J dropped 2 bases, with 15 bases sitting between them. Repertoires were generated with immunoSEQ multiplex PCR, while TCRdb's copy carries only in-frame clones and drops some. The sample has 400,000 to 500,000 clones, roughly 88% seen once. Exposed participants encountered a COVID-19 case during the 2 weeks preceding study entry. This TCR derives from a woman younger than 35 who had been exposed to COVID-19. The sequenced sample consisted of PBMCs or T cells enriched from blood (not recorded which). The chain is built from TRBV6-5 and TRBJ2-7, with D tentatively TRBD1 (6 bases). CDR3 region: CASSSTGKGTYEQYF. CDR3 coding DNA: TGTGCCAGCAGTTCAACAGGGAAAGGAACCTACGAGCAGTACTTC.